A selection of T cell receptor beta chains follows, all from one sample in a study of human T cells and chemical hapten exposure. TCRdb itself ran the RACE reads through MiXCR, one entry per CDR3 protein. The data contain roughly 120,000 distinct CDR3 sequences, 9.5% to 13% of them singletons. The specimen was whole blood, collected in connection with sensitization to the hapten diphenylcyclopropenone (DPC). Every receptor here comes from a woman aged 45-65 years with alopecia areata. Some clones in this sample may be carry-over from other donors' samples. The CDR3 runs from the conserved cysteine through the conserved F or W. The order of the fields is V gene, clone size, J gene, CDR3 protein. Only part of the rows carry a size: once, few, many, or a class if the clone is expanded.

V: TRBV24-1
size: many
J: TRBJ2-1
CDR3: CATRETGDGNEQFF

V: TRBV5-1
size: .
J: TRBJ2-5
CDR3: CASSPPPGAETQYF

V: TRBV7-8
size: few
J: TRBJ2-3
CDR3: CASSLAVNTDTQYF

V: TRBV6-2/TRBV6-3
size: many
J: TRBJ1-1
CDR3: CASSQVWTEAFF

V: TRBV5-1
size: .
J: TRBJ2-7
CDR3: CGSSSGTATYEQYF

V: TRBV28
size: few
J: TRBJ1-1
CDR3: CASKNDRDEAFF

V: TRBV29-1
size: .
J: TRBJ1-2
CDR3: CSVENVVETNYGYTF

V: TRBV7-2
size: many
J: TRBJ2-3
CDR3: CASSVNPRTGRTDTQYF

V: TRBV6-6
size: few
J: TRBJ1-2
CDR3: CASSETGKRGYGYTF

V: TRBV6-6
size: .
J: TRBJ1-1
CDR3: CASSYAGSMNTEAFF

V: TRBV7-8
size: many
J: TRBJ2-5
CDR3: CASSELAEAQETQYF

V: TRBV4-1
size: many
J: TRBJ1-1
CDR3: CASSQVRGITEAFF

V: TRBV6-5
size: few
J: TRBJ2-2
CDR3: CASSYGIEAPLDTGELFF

V: TRBV25-1
size: .
J: TRBJ2-5
CDR3: CASRQGDALEETQYF

V: TRBV20-1
size: many
J: TRBJ1-1
CDR3: CSARGLRGSNTEAFF

V: TRBV29-1
size: few
J: TRBJ2-1
CDR3: CSVVGYRGRRENEQFF

V: TRBV11-2
size: few
J: TRBJ2-7
CDR3: CASSLVQDYEQYF

V: TRBV6-4
size: many
J: TRBJ1-1
CDR3: CASRTSTGEGTEAFF

V: TRBV12-3/TRBV12-4
size: .
J: TRBJ2-5
CDR3: CASSSGGGTLKTQYF

V: TRBV11-3
size: .
J: TRBJ2-3
CDR3: CASSLKSGAATDTQYF

V: TRBV7-8
size: many
J: TRBJ1-1
CDR3: CASSLGSSTEAFF

V: TRBV6-1
size: few
J: TRBJ1-5
CDR3: CASSVSPNIRPQHF

V: TRBV27
size: many
J: TRBJ2-1
CDR3: CASSLMASGSIEQFF

V: TRBV27
size: many
J: TRBJ2-1
CDR3: CASSRGGGHNEQFF

V: TRBV6-5
size: few
J: TRBJ2-5
CDR3: CASSYSYRGQETQYF

V: TRBV5-1
size: few
J: TRBJ2-1
CDR3: CASSLEAGVNEQFF

V: TRBV12-3/TRBV12-4
size: few
J: TRBJ2-1
CDR3: CASRQGLAGGRQFF

V: TRBV20-1
size: few
J: TRBJ2-7
CDR3: CSVLVTGQGAREQYF

V: TRBV20-1
size: many
J: TRBJ1-5
CDR3: CSARVWGTAYSNQPQHF

V: TRBV10-2
size: few
J: TRBJ1-5
CDR3: CASSGQANQPQHF

V: TRBV6-5
size: .
J: TRBJ2-7
CDR3: CASSYYSGTGSSYEQYF

V: TRBV7-2
size: few
J: TRBJ2-1
CDR3: CASSDGRRKYNEQFF

V: TRBV5-1
size: .
J: TRBJ2-1
CDR3: CASSLDASPADEQFF

V: TRBV12-3/TRBV12-4
size: few
J: TRBJ1-1
CDR3: CASSQQDTEAFF

V: TRBV7-9
size: few
J: TRBJ2-5
CDR3: CASRPGAEQETQYF

V: TRBV18
size: .
J: TRBJ1-5
CDR3: CASSQGQGDQPQHF

V: TRBV29-1
size: .
J: TRBJ1-1
CDR3: CSVHHESGNTEAFF

V: TRBV5-6
size: .
J: TRBJ1-5
CDR3: CASSLGPNQPQHF

V: TRBV19
size: .
J: TRBJ1-5
CDR3: CASGTGGSQPQHF

V: TRBV6-5
size: .
J: TRBJ1-2
CDR3: CASSYSQSWALGYGYTF

V: TRBV7-2
size: few
J: TRBJ2-5
CDR3: CASSIWPNEETQYF

V: TRBV12-5
size: once
J: TRBJ2-7
CDR3: CASGLVPSRPGGQYF

V: TRBV4-1
size: few
J: TRBJ2-2
CDR3: CASSQGLGVAGELFF

V: TRBV20-1
size: many
J: TRBJ2-7
CDR3: CSALEGRSYEQYF

V: TRBV6-5
size: .
J: TRBJ2-5
CDR3: CATTKEGEETQYF

V: TRBV11-3
size: few
J: TRBJ2-3
CDR3: CASSGGRTRSTDTQYF

V: TRBV18
size: many
J: TRBJ1-3
CDR3: CASSPQETGDGNTIYF

V: TRBV27
size: many
J: TRBJ1-1
CDR3: CASSLAGGRGKGTEAFF

V: TRBV3-1
size: many
J: TRBJ2-7
CDR3: CASSPVPGQGNYEQYF

V: TRBV7-2
size: few
J: TRBJ2-3
CDR3: CASSLMTSGGAVTDTQYF

V: TRBV7-2
size: many
J: TRBJ2-5
CDR3: CASSLLPGVRETQYF

V: TRBV11-2
size: many
J: TRBJ1-6
CDR3: CASSSLQGDSPLHF

V: TRBV3-1
size: many
J: TRBJ1-2
CDR3: CASSRDLYYGYTF

V: TRBV28
size: .
J: TRBJ2-5
CDR3: CAAGAGEETQYF